The 16 T cell receptor beta chains in this list originate from one sample, sequenced in a study of shared clonotypes between healthy human individuals. Profiled with immunoSEQ multiplex PCR; TCRdb holds only in-frame clones, not every one. The sample has some 1,900,000 clones; approximately 95% are singletons. CD45RO negativity and positive selection for CCR7 defined naive CD8 cells, a population that excluded terminally differentiated effector memory CD45RA+ cells. The sequencing input was naive CD8+ T cells sorted from blood. These TCRs come from a man in his late teens or twenties in good health.

The table lists this clone with a few counts. The gene calls are TRBV19 and TRBJ1-5, with 8 bases matching TRBD1. This CDR3 region has 16 residues. V trimming: 5 bases; J trimming: 7 bases; junction bases outside the gene matches: 13. Germline V lookup: CDR1 LNHDA, CDR2 SQIVND (reference sequence). This CDR3 is CASSRTGTGSVQPQHF. CDR3 coding DNA: TGTGCCAGTAGTCGGACAGGGACCGGGTCGGTCCAGCCCCAGCATTTT.

V gene TRBV11-2 combines with J gene TRBJ2-7; D gene uncertain. The germline CDR1 and CDR2 sequences are SGHAT and FQNNGV. Trimming pared 6 bases from V and 4 bases from J, leaving 7 bases between. CDR3 length: 11 amino acids. The CDR3 DNA reads TGTGCCAGCAGGGATCAGTACGAGCAGTACTTC. Its protein product is CASRDQYEQYF. The whole variable domain, remainder taken from reference TRBV11-2 and TRBJ2-7, is EAGVAQSPRYKIIEKRQSVAFWCNPISGHATLYWYQQILGQGPKLLIQFQNNGVVDDSQLPKDRFSAERLKGVDSTLKIQPAKLEDSAVYLCASRDQYEQYFGPGTRLTVT.

This sequence joins TRBV6-5 and TRBJ2-1, with D possibly TRBD1 on 5 matching bases. The CDR3 covers 16 residues. Germline CDR1 MNHEY, CDR2 SVGAGI. V was cut by 0 bases and J by 2 bases, with 11 bases left in between. CDR3 sequence reads: CASSYSEAGPYNEQFF. The CDR3 nucleotides read TGTGCCAGCAGTTACTCAGAGGCAGGGCCCTACAATGAGCAGTTCTTC.

V usage is TRBV4-3 and J usage is TRBJ2-1, with D possibly being TRBD2 (6 bases). V was pared by 0 bases and J by 0 bases, with 9 bases between. The CDR3 extends over 16 amino acids. Germline V lookup: CDR1 LGHNA, CDR2 YSLEER. The CDR3 DNA follows: TGCGCCAGCAGCCAAGATTTTAGCGGCTCCTACAATGAGCAGTTCTTC. This sequence encodes CASSQDFSGSYNEQFF.

The CDR3 nucleotides read TGTGCCAGCAGCCAAGAGTTCCTTAAGGGGCCCATCTACGAGCAGTACTTC. It yields the protein CASSQEFLKGPIYEQYF. The V and J genes are TRBV5-6 and TRBJ2-7, with TRBD1 as a possible D gene (5 bases). Trimming took 4 bases from V and 3 from J, leaving 23 bases between them. Germline loops: CDR1 SGHDT, CDR2 YYEEEE. The CDR3 totals 17 residues.

J is TRBJ1-6 and V is TRBV6-1; D not certain. Trimming took off 0 bases at V and 12 bases at J, with 9 bases between the two ends. Germline values: CDR1 MNHNS, CDR2 SASEGT. CDR3 length equals 13 residues. The CDR3 nucleotides are TGTGCCAGCAGTGAAGCAGGGTGGGGACCCCTCCACTTT. Protein product: CASSEAGWGPLHF.

This clone was seen a single time. With a much larger clone just one base away, this may be a read error. Other DNA variants within this sample encode the same CDR3. The gene calls are TRBV7-9 and TRBJ1-1; D call uncertain. V was cut by 2 bases and J by 0 bases, with 1 base left in between. The CDR3 loop spans 12 amino acids. The germline V gene has CDR1 SEHNR and CDR2 FQNEAQ (reference sequence). In DNA form, the CDR3 reads TGTGCCAGCAGCTTATTGAACACTGAAGCTTTCTTT. Protein: CASSLLNTEAFF.

This clone appeared once. The rearrangement links TRBV7-2 to TRBJ1-2, with 8 positions matching TRBD1. Germline trimming cut 1 base from V and 7 bases from J; bases unmatched to any gene: 20. This CDR3 contains 19 residues. Germline V gene lookup returns CDR1 SGHTA and CDR2 FQGNSA. This CDR3 is CASSLVSPPGGRETAGYTF. DNA of the CDR3: TGTGCCAGCAGCTTAGTTTCCCCGCCAGGGGGCAGGGAGACGGCTGGCTACACCTTC.

V gene TRBV14 combines with J gene TRBJ2-7, with a tentative D call TRBD1 (5 bases). Trimming cost V 1 base and J 0 bases, with 10 bases left between them. CDR3 length: 15 residues. The germline V gene encodes CDR1 SGHDN and CDR2 FVKESK. For the CDR3, the DNA is TGTGCCAGCAGCCAAGTTGAGACAGTCTCCTACGAGCAGTACTTC. Amino acids: CASSQVETVSYEQYF.

V usage is TRBV30 and J usage is TRBJ2-7; the D gene could be TRBD1 or TRBD2 (5 bases each). The CDR3 length is 16 residues. Per germline, CDR1 GTSNPN and CDR2 SVGIG (reference sequence). V lost 7 bases, J lost 3 bases, and 25 bases lay in between. DNA of the CDR3: TGTGCCTCGTCCGGGACCGTCCCCCGATCTTTCTACGAGCAGTACTTC. Residues: CASSGTVPRSFYEQYF.

This chain uses TRBV30 with TRBJ2-1; possibly TRBD1 or TRBD2 for D (5 bases each). CDR3 length: 10 amino acids. Germline loops: CDR1 GTSNPN, CDR2 SVGIG (reference sequence). Trimming stripped 7 bases from V and 5 bases from J, with 6 bases between. The CDR3 DNA follows: TGTGCCTTGGGGGACAATGAGCAGTTCTTC. Its protein product is CALGDNEQFF.

The chain is built from TRBV6-5 and TRBJ1-2, with D possibly matching TRBD1 (5 bases). The germline CDR1 and CDR2 sequences are MNHEY and SVGAGI. This CDR3 is built from 13 residues. Trimming removed 10 bases from V and 4 bases from J, with 16 bases in between. The CDR3 bases are TGTGCCAACCGTCCCCAGGGCGTCTATGGCTACACCTTC. This sequence encodes CANRPQGVYGYTF.

The genes are TRBV28 and TRBJ2-2; tentative D call: TRBD2 (5 bases). Germline V gene lookup returns CDR1 MDHEN and CDR2 SYDVKM. There are 17 residues in the CDR3. V lost 4 bases to trimming and J lost 6 bases, with 21 bases between them. As DNA, the CDR3 is TGTGCCAGCAGTTCCTCCGTTTCCGACGGGGTTTCCGGGGAGCTGTTTTTT. Translation: CASSSSVSDGVSGELFF.

This chain joins TRBV5-1 and TRBJ2-1, with D perhaps TRBD1 (6 bases). The germline V gene encodes CDR1 SGHRS and CDR2 YFSETQ. V was shortened by 6 bases and J by 0 bases, with 13 bases between the two germline ends. The CDR3 length is 15 residues. CDR3 bases: TGCGCCAGCAAGCTTGACAGGAGCTCCTACAATGAGCAGTTCTTC. This translates into CASKLDRSSYNEQFF.

This clone came up once. The rearrangement links TRBV15 to TRBJ2-3; D is uncertain. Germline CDR1 and CDR2: LNHNV and YYDKDF (reference sequence). Between the trimmed V and J ends, which lost 0 bases and 0 bases, there was a span of 4 bases. This CDR3 has 14 amino acids. CDR3 sequence: CATSREASTDTQYF. The CDR3 DNA sequence: TGTGCCACCAGCAGAGAGGCCAGCACAGATACGCAGTATTTT.

This chain connects TRBV4-1 to TRBJ1-1, with 7 bases matching TRBD1. There are 16 residues in the CDR3. V shed 3 bases, J shed 0 bases, and the junction held 7 bases outside the gene matches. Germline V lookup: CDR1 MGHRA, CDR2 YSYEKL. As DNA, the CDR3 is TGCGCCAGCAGCCACCGTCCGGGACAGCTGAACACTGAAGCTTTCTTT. Encoded protein: CASSHRPGQLNTEAFF.